Reported below is one T cell receptor beta chain. These data are taken from a study of blood T cell repertoires in COVID-19. Overall study: Specimens from acute and convalescent COVID-19 originated in the United States, Italy and Spain. Nucleic acid was either cDNA or gDNA, and it came from T cells, B-cell-depleted T cells, or PBMCs.

The germline V gene encodes CDR1 MNHEY and CDR2 SVGAGI. CDR3 length: 15 amino acids. Deletions cut 0 bases from V and 5 bases from J, with 10 bases between. Authors' processing steps: Nucleated cell number was recorded as an estimate derived from reference gene primer amplification. Clones were sequenced by immunoSEQ multiplex PCR, and TCRdb holds only the in-frame ones, with some missing. V and J calls and clone size follow that table, whereas D and trimming were derived from the DNA. The sample carries 270,000 or so clones, around nine tenths recorded once. Sequenced input: peripheral blood. The receptor was isolated from a man aged 40-49 years with active or convalescent COVID-19. The chain couples TRBV6-5 to TRBJ1-4; D might be TRBD1 (5 bases). CDR3: CASSYSGAVNEKLFF. The CDR3 DNA reads TGTGCCAGCAGTTACTCAGGGGCGGTGAATGAAAAACTGTTTTTT.